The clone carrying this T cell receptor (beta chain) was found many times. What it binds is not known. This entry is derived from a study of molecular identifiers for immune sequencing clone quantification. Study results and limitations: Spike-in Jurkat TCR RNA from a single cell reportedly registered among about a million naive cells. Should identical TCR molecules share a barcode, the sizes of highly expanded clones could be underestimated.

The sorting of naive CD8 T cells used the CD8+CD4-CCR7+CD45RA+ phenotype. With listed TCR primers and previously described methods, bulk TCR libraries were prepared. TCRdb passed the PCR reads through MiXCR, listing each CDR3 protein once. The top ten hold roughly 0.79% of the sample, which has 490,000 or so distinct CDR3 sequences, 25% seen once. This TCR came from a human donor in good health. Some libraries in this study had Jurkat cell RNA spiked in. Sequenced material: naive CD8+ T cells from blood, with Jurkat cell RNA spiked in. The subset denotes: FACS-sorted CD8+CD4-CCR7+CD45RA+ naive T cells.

For the CDR3, the DNA is TGCGCCAGCAGCCAAGCAGCGGGAGCCTACGAGCAGTACTTC. This sequence encodes CASSQAAGAYEQYF. This rearrangement joins TRBV4-1 to TRBJ2-7, with 8 bases fitting TRBD2. In germline, CDR1 is MGHRA, CDR2 YSYEKL. V was clipped by 1 base and J by 2 bases; unmatched bases: 1. The CDR3 has 14 amino acids.